These T cell receptor beta chains were read from a single sample in a study of control samples from healthy donors and cancer patients. Only in-frame clones appear in the TCRdb table, and some are missing; sequencing was by immunoSEQ multiplex PCR. The sample shows about 86,000 clones, approximately 88% of them seen only once. Material for sequencing was PBMCs. The receptor set was obtained from a woman between 45 and 65 years old with colorectal cancer. The CDR3 runs from the conserved cysteine through the conserved F or W. A D gene is named only where the DNA matches it firmly. Expanded clones are given a class, and other clones once, few, many or no size at all.

>-|TRBV5-1|TRBJ2-2|-
CASHGGVTGELFF
TGCGCCAGCCACGGGGGAGTCACCGGGGAGCTGTTTTTT
>-|TRBV6-4|TRBJ1-2|-
CATQAGHGYTF
TGTGCCACCCAAGCGGGTCATGGCTACACCTTC
>-|TRBV5-1|TRBJ2-5|TRBD1
CASSADRDETQYF
TGCGCCAGCAGCGCGGACAGGGATGAGACCCAGTACTTC
>-|TRBV28|TRBJ2-5|-
CASSLINTGAETQYF
TGTGCCAGCAGTTTAATTAATACGGGGGCAGAGACCCAGTACTTC
>once|TRBV3-1/TRBV3-2|TRBJ1-1|-
CASSQIIGHSEAFF
TGTGCCAGCAGCCAGATTATCGGGCACAGTGAAGCTTTCTTT
>-|TRBV28|TRBJ1-2|-
CASSPPGGSNYGYTF
TGTGCCAGCAGTCCCCCCGGGGGGAGCAACTATGGCTACACCTTC
>-|TRBV10-3|TRBJ1-5|-
CATAQGFQPQHF
TGTGCCACCGCACAAGGTTTTCAGCCCCAGCATTTT
>-|TRBV5-6|TRBJ1-2|-
CASSPLTGTVYGYTF
TGTGCCAGCAGCCCCCTCACTGGGACTGTCTATGGCTACACCTTC
>-|TRBV28|TRBJ2-3|-
CASSPHQAGTDTQYF
TGTGCCAGCAGCCCCCATCAGGCAGGGACAGATACGCAGTATTTT
>-|TRBV23-1|TRBJ1-5|-
CATLGGGVYQPQHF
TGCGCCACCCTAGGGGGTGGGGTTTATCAGCCCCAGCATTTT
>-|TRBV11-3|TRBJ2-5|-
CASSRGQETQYF
TGTGCCAGCAGCCGTGGACAAGAGACCCAGTACTTC
>-|TRBV18|TRBJ2-1|TRBD2
CASSPGTSALGSYNEQFF
TGTGCCAGCTCCCCTGGGACTAGCGCCTTGGGGTCCTACAATGAGCAGTTCTTC
>-|TRBV18|TRBJ2-1|-
CASSPGIYNEQFF
TGTGCCAGCTCACCCGGGATTTACAATGAGCAGTTCTTC
>-|TRBV7-2|TRBJ1-1|-
CASSLGMGSGTEAFF
TGTGCCAGCAGCTTAGGAATGGGGTCGGGCACTGAAGCTTTCTTT
>few|TRBV4-1|TRBJ1-5|TRBD1
CASSQEVGQGASQPQHF
TGCGCCAGCAGCCAAGAAGTGGGACAGGGGGCGAGTCAGCCCCAGCATTTT
>-|TRBV7-2|TRBJ2-1|-
CASRNRDWNNEQFF
TGTGCCAGCAGAAACCGGGACTGGAACAATGAGCAGTTCTTC
>-|TRBV6-5|TRBJ1-1|-
CASTLMRDLTKAFF
TGTGCCAGCACCCTCATGAGGGACCTCACAAAAGCTTTCTTT
>few|TRBV9|TRBJ1-2|-
CASSVALGKGYGVYGYTF
TGTGCCAGCAGCGTAGCCCTAGGGAAAGGATATGGAGTCTATGGCTACACCTTC
>-|TRBV6-5|TRBJ1-5|-
CASSYRVDQPQHF
TGTGCCAGCAGTTACAGGGTCGATCAGCCCCAGCATTTT
>-|TRBV5-1|TRBJ1-2|-
CASRPTGVGYGYTF
TGCGCCAGCAGACCAACCGGGGTGGGCTATGGCTACACCTTC
>-|TRBV5-5|TRBJ1-5|TRBD1
CASSSTGAKQPQHF
TGTGCCAGCAGCTCGACAGGGGCAAAACAGCCCCAGCATTTT
>once|TRBV5-1|TRBJ2-2|TRBD1
CASSSGTGDTGELFF
TGCGCCAGCAGTTCGGGGACAGGGGACACCGGGGAGCTGTTTTTT
>-|TRBV7-3|TRBJ2-2|-
CASSLNTGELFF
TGTGCCAGCAGCTTAAACACCGGGGAGCTGTTTTTT
>-|TRBV7-8|TRBJ1-2|-
CASSLGWGQGGYTF
TGTGCCAGCAGCTTAGGGTGGGGGCAGGGGGGCTACACCTTC
>few|TRBV12-3/TRBV12-4|TRBJ2-1|-
CASSLPRENEQFF
TGTGCCAGCAGTTTACCCCGGGAAAATGAGCAGTTCTTC
>few|TRBV5-1|TRBJ1-6|TRBD1
CASSLVGTGVNSPLHF
TGCGCCAGCAGCTTGGTAGGGACAGGGGTCAATTCACCCCTCCACTTT
>-|TRBV14|TRBJ1-6|-
CASSHGRVSSPLHF
TGTGCCAGCAGCCATGGGCGGGTCAGTTCACCCCTCCACTTT
>-|TRBV7-2|TRBJ1-2|TRBD1
CASSPGQGHDYTF
TGTGCCAGCAGCCCTGGACAGGGGCATGACTACACCTTC
>-|TRBV2|TRBJ1-4|TRBD1
CASRGQGHSEKLFF
TGTGCCAGCAGGGGACAGGGGCATAGTGAAAAACTGTTTTTT
>-|TRBV2|TRBJ2-2|-
CASSEALRITGELFF
TGTGCCAGCAGTGAAGCGCTTCGGATCACCGGGGAGCTGTTTTTT
>-|TRBV2|TRBJ2-3|TRBD1
CASRTGGGTDTQYF
TGTGCCAGCAGAACAGGGGGCGGCACAGATACGCAGTATTTT
>-|TRBV27|TRBJ1-2|TRBD1
CASSIQGNYGYTF
TGTGCCAGCAGTATACAGGGGAACTATGGCTACACCTTC
>-|TRBV20-1|TRBJ1-6|-
CSASPPQFGGHSPLHF
TGCAGTGCTAGTCCTCCTCAATTCGGGGGACATTCACCCCTCCACTTT
>-|TRBV24-1|TRBJ2-3|TRBD2
CATSDFSGGGSDTQYF
TGTGCCACCAGTGATTTTAGCGGGGGTGGGTCAGATACGCAGTATTTT
>once|TRBV29-1|TRBJ1-5|TRBD1
CSVGQGARQPQHF
TGCAGCGTTGGGCAGGGGGCGAGACAGCCCCAGCATTTT
>-|TRBV3-1/TRBV3-2|TRBJ1-2|-
CASSQEGGYTF
TGTGCCAGCAGCCAAGAGGGTGGCTACACCTTC
>-|TRBV6-5|TRBJ1-6|-
CASMQDNSPLHF
TGTGCCAGCATGCAAGATAATTCACCCCTCCACTTT
>once|TRBV28|TRBJ1-4|TRBD1
CASRTGTGLEKLFF
TGTGCCAGCAGGACCGGGACAGGGCTTGAAAAACTGTTTTTT
>-|TRBV20-1|TRBJ2-1|TRBD2
CSASLAGLNEQFF
TGCAGTGCTAGTTTAGCGGGGTTGAATGAGCAGTTCTTC
>few|TRBV5-4|TRBJ1-3|-
CASSLSSGNTIYF
TGTGCCAGCAGCTTGTCCTCTGGAAACACCATATATTTT
>-|TRBV10-3|TRBJ2-3|-
CAISEVEGRSADTQYF
TGTGCCATCAGTGAAGTGGAGGGTAGGAGTGCAGATACGCAGTATTTT
>-|TRBV4-1|TRBJ2-1|TRBD2
CASSQISGTSGYNEQFF
TGCGCCAGCAGCCAAATTTCCGGGACTAGCGGCTACAATGAGCAGTTCTTC
>-|TRBV4-1|TRBJ2-1|TRBD2
CASSQTAVAGGHNEQFF
TGCGCCAGCAGCCAAACCGCCGTAGCGGGGGGCCACAATGAGCAGTTCTTC
>-|TRBV7-9|TRBJ2-2|-
CASSLMGRLTGELFF
TGTGCCAGCAGCTTAATGGGAAGGTTGACCGGGGAGCTGTTTTTT
>-|TRBV20-1|TRBJ2-3|-
CSARDKNTQYF
TGCAGTGCTAGAGATAAAAATACGCAGTATTTT
>once|TRBV3-1/TRBV3-2|TRBJ1-5|-
CASSPRGQNQPQHF
TGTGCCAGCAGCCCCCGAGGACAGAATCAGCCCCAGCATTTT
>-|TRBV6-5|TRBJ1-5|TRBD1
CASRTTGGGQPQHF
TGTGCCAGCAGAACTACAGGGGGCGGTCAGCCCCAGCATTTT
>-|TRBV4-3|TRBJ1-4|-
CASSQETPANEKLFF
TGCGCCAGCAGCCAAGAGACCCCGGCTAATGAAAAACTGTTTTTT
>-|TRBV27|TRBJ1-1|-
CASSFAAPPAEAFF
TGTGCCAGCAGTTTTGCAGCTCCCCCCGCTGAAGCTTTCTTT
>once|TRBV3-1/TRBV3-2|TRBJ1-1|TRBD1
CASSPSTGLTEAFF
TGTGCCAGCAGCCCCTCGACAGGGCTAACGGAAGCTTTCTTT
>-|TRBV19|TRBJ1-5|-
CASSIGEGYNQPQHF
TGTGCCAGTAGTATAGGAGAGGGGTACAATCAGCCCCAGCATTTT
>-|TRBV7-2|TRBJ2-5|-
CASSWNGDKETQYF
TGTGCCAGCAGCTGGAACGGGGACAAAGAGACCCAGTACTTC
>few|TRBV2|TRBJ1-5|TRBD1
CASSGAGTGVHQPQHF
TGTGCCAGCAGTGGGGCCGGGACAGGGGTACATCAGCCCCAGCATTTT
>-|TRBV2|TRBJ2-2|-
CASSEASQSTGELFF
TGTGCCAGCAGTGAAGCGTCGCAGTCGACCGGGGAGCTGTTTTTT
>-|TRBV3-1/TRBV3-2|TRBJ1-1|TRBD1
CASSQAGGGAAEAFF
TGTGCCAGCAGCCAAGCGGGAGGGGGCGCGGCTGAAGCTTTCTTT
>-|TRBV7-3|TRBJ2-1|TRBD1
CASSSDRGREQFF
TGTGCCAGCAGCTCAGACAGGGGGCGCGAGCAGTTCTTC
>-|TRBV7-2|TRBJ2-5|-
CASSLVPNIQETQYF
TGTGCCAGCAGCTTAGTACCCAACATACAAGAGACCCAGTACTTC
>once|TRBV19|TRBJ1-6|-
CASSKGGSSPLHF
TGTGCCAGTAGTAAGGGGGGCTCTTCACCCCTCCACTTT
>-|TRBV2|TRBJ1-6|TRBD1
CASRRDSSYNSPLHF
TGTGCCAGCCGGCGGGACAGCTCCTATAATTCACCCCTCCACTTT
>-|TRBV6-5|TRBJ2-3|-
CASSYRGDTQYF
TGTGCCAGCAGTTACCGTGGGGATACGCAGTATTTT